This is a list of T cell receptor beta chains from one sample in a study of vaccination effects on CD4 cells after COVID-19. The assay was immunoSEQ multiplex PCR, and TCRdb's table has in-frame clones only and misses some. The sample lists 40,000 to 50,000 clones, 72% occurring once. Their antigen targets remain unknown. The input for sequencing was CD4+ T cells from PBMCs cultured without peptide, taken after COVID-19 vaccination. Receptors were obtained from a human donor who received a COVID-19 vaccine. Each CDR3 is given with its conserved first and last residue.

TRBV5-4,CASSLVIAGGGTDTQYF
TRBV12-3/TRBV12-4,CASSRDYNEQFF
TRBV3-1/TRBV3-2,CASSQASTNYGYTF
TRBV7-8,CASSQRQGTNEKLFF
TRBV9,CASSVGTLSGQQYF
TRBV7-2,CASSLTSDNEQFF
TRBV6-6,CASSSKELTGTHEQYF
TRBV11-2,CASSFSGMAYNEQFF
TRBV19,CASSSASVRRTIYNEQFF
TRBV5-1,CASSLGIVGAAFF
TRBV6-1,CASSEGWSNQPQHF
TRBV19,CASSPGQGAVPYNEQFF
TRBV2,CASSEQVGGYTF